This TCR beta chain was identified during a study of STAT5B mutations in CD4+ large granular lymphocyte leukemia. Concerning this clone itself: What it binds is unknown.

TCRdb's table, derived via immunoSEQ multiplex PCR, lists solely in-frame clones and lacks some. The sample includes 30,000 or so clones, roughly three quarters seen only once; the top ten take under 2.5%. J lost 7 bases, V lost 4 bases, and 6 bases had no gene match. Germline loops: CDR1 SGHDT, CDR2 YYEEEE. This CDR3 has 14 amino acids. Notes on the study in general: The CD4+ versus CD8+ T-LGLL clonality difference may reflect limited sample size. 8/27 top patient clones versus 2/35 control clones were TRBV06-family.

The sequence came from a human donor in good health. Material: CD4+ T cells from blood buffy coats. The gene calls are TRBV5-6 and TRBJ2-4, with TRBD2 matching over 9 bases. CDR3 DNA sequence: TGTGCCAGCAGCCCTAGCGGGATAAGGAACATTCAGTACTTC. Translating gives CASSPSGIRNIQYF.